These 16 T cell receptor beta chains were all obtained from the same sample, sequenced in a study of blood T cells in healthy people across ages. Next came a second PCR, run for about 6 to 12 cycles, which used a sample-barcoded 5' primer along with a J-beta primer mix. MiXCR, applied by TCRdb to the 5' RACE reads, yields one record per CDR3 protein. The repertoire holds 1.5 million to 2 million distinct CDR3 sequences, with roughly 28% as singletons. Sequences were obtained from blood. Receptors were obtained from a woman aged 30 to 39 in good health.

A word on this clonotype: A read error is possible here, since a much larger clone lies one base away. The V and J genes are TRBV27 and TRBJ2-5; D call uncertain. The V gene's germline CDR1 is MNHEY and CDR2 SMNVEV (reference sequence). The CDR3 totals 13 residues. The CDR3 here is CAGSHRRSETQYF. In nucleotides, the CDR3 is TGTGCCGGCAGTCACCGTAGGTCCGAGACCCAGTACTTC.

The J gene is TRBJ2-2, the V gene TRBV7-9; no firm D call. The CDR3 loop spans 13 amino acids. V was pared by 6 bases and J by 5 bases, with 10 bases between. Per the germline V gene, CDR1 is SEHNR and CDR2 is FQNEAQ (reference sequence). CDR3 bases: TGTGCCAGCAGTACTATCGGTACCGGGGAGCTGTTTTTT. This codes for CASSTIGTGELFF.

The table lists this clonotype with many counts. The chain uses TRBV2 and TRBJ2-1, with 8 bases fitting TRBD2. This CDR3 has 15 amino acids. Germline trimming cut 6 bases from V and 3 bases from J; bases unmatched to any gene: 7. Germline CDR1 is SNHLY and CDR2 is FYNNEI. For the CDR3, the DNA is TGTGCCAGCAGCAAACAGGCGGGAGGCTACAATGAGCAGTTCTTC. It encodes CASSKQAGGYNEQFF.

This clonotype was observed a handful of times. The CDR3: CASSFAREPPYNEQFF. CDR3 DNA: TGTGCCAGCAGCTTCGCACGGGAGCCCCCCTACAATGAGCAGTTCTTC. V is TRBV7-8 and J is TRBJ2-1; TRBD2 might be the D (6 bases). CDR1 and CDR2 (germline): SGHVS, FQNEAQ. Deletions cut 3 bases from V and 2 bases from J, with 14 bases between. The CDR3 is made up of 16 amino acids.

The chain has TRBV6-2 or TRBV6-3 and TRBJ2-1, with a weak D call TRBD2 (6 bases). CDR3 size: 13 residues. Germline CDR1 and CDR2: MNHEY and SVGEGT. The V gene lost 4 bases and the J gene lost 8 bases, with 12 bases spanning the gap. The CDR3 loop reads CASSSGRRYEQFF. CDR3 bases: TGTGCCAGCAGTTCCGGGAGACGGTATGAGCAGTTCTTC.

This chain connects TRBV3-1 to TRBJ1-2; D is ambiguous. The CDR3 consists of 17 residues. The V end was cut by 1 base, the J end by 0 bases, with 15 bases between. Germline CDR1 and CDR2: LGHDT and YNNKEL (reference sequence). For the CDR3, the DNA is TGTGCCAGCAGCCAAGTGCCCGGTCCCGGCTCTAACTATGGCTACACCTTC. It yields the protein CASSQVPGPGSNYGYTF.

Ten or more counts support this clonotype. The V and J genes are TRBV12-3 or TRBV12-4 and TRBJ2-7; the D gene could be TRBD1 or TRBD2 (5 bases each). The CDR3 consists of 11 residues. Trimming cost V 5 bases and J 7 bases, with 9 bases left between them. CDR3 coding DNA: TGTGCCAGCAGTGGAGAGGGGGAGCAGTACTTC. It translates to CASSGEGEQYF.

This clonotype was observed a handful of times. A clone one base away is much larger, so this may be a read error. The CDR3 loop reads CAGRVAGGPYNEQFF. The CDR3 nucleotides are TGTGCCGGCAGGGTAGCGGGGGGGCCCTACAATGAGCAGTTCTTC. The J gene is TRBJ2-1, the V gene TRBV2, with 11 nucleotides matching TRBD2. The V gene's germline CDR1 is SNHLY and CDR2 FYNNEI. The length of the CDR3 is 15 residues.

V and J are TRBV24-1 and TRBJ2-1; no clear D. This CDR3 spans 13 amino acids. Germline assignment: CDR1 KGHDR and CDR2 SFDVKD. The V end lost 3 bases, the J end lost 7 bases, and 9 bases lay between the germline ends. The CDR3 coding sequence is TGTGCCACCAGTGATCCCCCCCTTAATGAGCAGTTCTTC. Amino acids: CATSDPPLNEQFF.

V usage is TRBV7-9 and J usage is TRBJ1-1; D is ambiguous. In germline, CDR1 is SEHNR, CDR2 FQNEAQ (reference sequence). The V end was cut by 4 bases, the J end by 4 bases, with 10 bases between. This CDR3 has 13 residues. This CDR3 is CASSWERTTEAFF. DNA of the CDR3: TGTGCCAGCAGCTGGGAGAGAACCACTGAAGCTTTCTTT.

This clonotype has only a few counts. J is TRBJ2-1 and V is TRBV29-1; D unclear. CDR3 length equals 11 residues. The germline CDR1 and CDR2 sequences are SQVTM and ANQGSEA. The V and J ends lost 5 bases and 9 bases respectively, with 11 bases between them. CDR3 amino acids: CSVFGVGEQFF. CDR3 nucleotides: TGCAGCGTTTTTGGGGTTGGTGAGCAGTTCTTC.

The rearrangement joins TRBV7-2 to TRBJ2-2; no firm D call. Germline V gene data show CDR1 as SGHTA and CDR2 as FQGNSA. The CDR3 consists of 14 residues. The V gene lost 3 bases and the J gene lost 6 bases, with 11 bases spanning the gap. The CDR3 loop is CASSFGPVAGELFF. CDR3 in DNA: TGTGCCAGCAGCTTCGGCCCGGTCGCCGGGGAGCTGTTTTTT. Together with reference TRBV7-2 and TRBJ2-2, the CDR3 gives the full variable domain: GAGVSQSPSNKVTEKGKDVELRCDPISGHTALYWYRQSLGQGLEFLIYFQGNSAPDKSGLPSDRFSAERTGGSVSTLTIQRTQQEDSAVYLCASSFGPVAGELFFGEGSRLTVL.

The rearrangement uses TRBV6-1 and TRBJ2-2; D not resolved. There are 14 residues in the CDR3. Germline assignment: CDR1 MNHNS and CDR2 SASEGT. V was clipped by 4 bases and J by 6 bases, with 12 bases between them. The CDR3 nucleotides are TGTGCCAGCAGTGTTCAGGATTTTGCCGGGGAGCTGTTTTTT. As protein: CASSVQDFAGELFF.

This chain joins TRBV12-3 or TRBV12-4 and TRBJ1-4; TRBD1 agrees at 8 bases. This CDR3 comprises 12 residues. The junction had 7 bases not matched to a gene; V was cut back by 6 bases and J by 13 bases. The CDR3 nucleotides read TGTGCCAGCAGCGAAAGGGACAGGCCACTGTTTTTT. Translation gives CASSERDRPLFF.

This rearrangement joins TRBV24-1 to TRBJ1-2; TRBD1 matches at 8 bases. Germline V gene lookup returns CDR1 KGHDR and CDR2 SFDVKD. J was trimmed by 2 bases and V by 4 bases; bases with no gene match: 2. CDR3 length equals 14 residues. DNA for the CDR3: TGTGCCACCAGTGACCGGGACAGGAACTATGGCTACACCTTC. Protein product: CATSDRDRNYGYTF.

This chain connects TRBV29-1 to TRBJ1-2; 7 nucleotides line up with TRBD1. The germline V gene encodes CDR1 SQVTM and CDR2 ANQGSEA. This CDR3 contains 11 residues. Trimming cost V 5 bases and J 5 bases; bases outside gene matches: 2. The CDR3 nucleotides read TGCAGCGTTCAGACAGGGTATGGCTACACCTTC. It specifies CSVQTGYGYTF.